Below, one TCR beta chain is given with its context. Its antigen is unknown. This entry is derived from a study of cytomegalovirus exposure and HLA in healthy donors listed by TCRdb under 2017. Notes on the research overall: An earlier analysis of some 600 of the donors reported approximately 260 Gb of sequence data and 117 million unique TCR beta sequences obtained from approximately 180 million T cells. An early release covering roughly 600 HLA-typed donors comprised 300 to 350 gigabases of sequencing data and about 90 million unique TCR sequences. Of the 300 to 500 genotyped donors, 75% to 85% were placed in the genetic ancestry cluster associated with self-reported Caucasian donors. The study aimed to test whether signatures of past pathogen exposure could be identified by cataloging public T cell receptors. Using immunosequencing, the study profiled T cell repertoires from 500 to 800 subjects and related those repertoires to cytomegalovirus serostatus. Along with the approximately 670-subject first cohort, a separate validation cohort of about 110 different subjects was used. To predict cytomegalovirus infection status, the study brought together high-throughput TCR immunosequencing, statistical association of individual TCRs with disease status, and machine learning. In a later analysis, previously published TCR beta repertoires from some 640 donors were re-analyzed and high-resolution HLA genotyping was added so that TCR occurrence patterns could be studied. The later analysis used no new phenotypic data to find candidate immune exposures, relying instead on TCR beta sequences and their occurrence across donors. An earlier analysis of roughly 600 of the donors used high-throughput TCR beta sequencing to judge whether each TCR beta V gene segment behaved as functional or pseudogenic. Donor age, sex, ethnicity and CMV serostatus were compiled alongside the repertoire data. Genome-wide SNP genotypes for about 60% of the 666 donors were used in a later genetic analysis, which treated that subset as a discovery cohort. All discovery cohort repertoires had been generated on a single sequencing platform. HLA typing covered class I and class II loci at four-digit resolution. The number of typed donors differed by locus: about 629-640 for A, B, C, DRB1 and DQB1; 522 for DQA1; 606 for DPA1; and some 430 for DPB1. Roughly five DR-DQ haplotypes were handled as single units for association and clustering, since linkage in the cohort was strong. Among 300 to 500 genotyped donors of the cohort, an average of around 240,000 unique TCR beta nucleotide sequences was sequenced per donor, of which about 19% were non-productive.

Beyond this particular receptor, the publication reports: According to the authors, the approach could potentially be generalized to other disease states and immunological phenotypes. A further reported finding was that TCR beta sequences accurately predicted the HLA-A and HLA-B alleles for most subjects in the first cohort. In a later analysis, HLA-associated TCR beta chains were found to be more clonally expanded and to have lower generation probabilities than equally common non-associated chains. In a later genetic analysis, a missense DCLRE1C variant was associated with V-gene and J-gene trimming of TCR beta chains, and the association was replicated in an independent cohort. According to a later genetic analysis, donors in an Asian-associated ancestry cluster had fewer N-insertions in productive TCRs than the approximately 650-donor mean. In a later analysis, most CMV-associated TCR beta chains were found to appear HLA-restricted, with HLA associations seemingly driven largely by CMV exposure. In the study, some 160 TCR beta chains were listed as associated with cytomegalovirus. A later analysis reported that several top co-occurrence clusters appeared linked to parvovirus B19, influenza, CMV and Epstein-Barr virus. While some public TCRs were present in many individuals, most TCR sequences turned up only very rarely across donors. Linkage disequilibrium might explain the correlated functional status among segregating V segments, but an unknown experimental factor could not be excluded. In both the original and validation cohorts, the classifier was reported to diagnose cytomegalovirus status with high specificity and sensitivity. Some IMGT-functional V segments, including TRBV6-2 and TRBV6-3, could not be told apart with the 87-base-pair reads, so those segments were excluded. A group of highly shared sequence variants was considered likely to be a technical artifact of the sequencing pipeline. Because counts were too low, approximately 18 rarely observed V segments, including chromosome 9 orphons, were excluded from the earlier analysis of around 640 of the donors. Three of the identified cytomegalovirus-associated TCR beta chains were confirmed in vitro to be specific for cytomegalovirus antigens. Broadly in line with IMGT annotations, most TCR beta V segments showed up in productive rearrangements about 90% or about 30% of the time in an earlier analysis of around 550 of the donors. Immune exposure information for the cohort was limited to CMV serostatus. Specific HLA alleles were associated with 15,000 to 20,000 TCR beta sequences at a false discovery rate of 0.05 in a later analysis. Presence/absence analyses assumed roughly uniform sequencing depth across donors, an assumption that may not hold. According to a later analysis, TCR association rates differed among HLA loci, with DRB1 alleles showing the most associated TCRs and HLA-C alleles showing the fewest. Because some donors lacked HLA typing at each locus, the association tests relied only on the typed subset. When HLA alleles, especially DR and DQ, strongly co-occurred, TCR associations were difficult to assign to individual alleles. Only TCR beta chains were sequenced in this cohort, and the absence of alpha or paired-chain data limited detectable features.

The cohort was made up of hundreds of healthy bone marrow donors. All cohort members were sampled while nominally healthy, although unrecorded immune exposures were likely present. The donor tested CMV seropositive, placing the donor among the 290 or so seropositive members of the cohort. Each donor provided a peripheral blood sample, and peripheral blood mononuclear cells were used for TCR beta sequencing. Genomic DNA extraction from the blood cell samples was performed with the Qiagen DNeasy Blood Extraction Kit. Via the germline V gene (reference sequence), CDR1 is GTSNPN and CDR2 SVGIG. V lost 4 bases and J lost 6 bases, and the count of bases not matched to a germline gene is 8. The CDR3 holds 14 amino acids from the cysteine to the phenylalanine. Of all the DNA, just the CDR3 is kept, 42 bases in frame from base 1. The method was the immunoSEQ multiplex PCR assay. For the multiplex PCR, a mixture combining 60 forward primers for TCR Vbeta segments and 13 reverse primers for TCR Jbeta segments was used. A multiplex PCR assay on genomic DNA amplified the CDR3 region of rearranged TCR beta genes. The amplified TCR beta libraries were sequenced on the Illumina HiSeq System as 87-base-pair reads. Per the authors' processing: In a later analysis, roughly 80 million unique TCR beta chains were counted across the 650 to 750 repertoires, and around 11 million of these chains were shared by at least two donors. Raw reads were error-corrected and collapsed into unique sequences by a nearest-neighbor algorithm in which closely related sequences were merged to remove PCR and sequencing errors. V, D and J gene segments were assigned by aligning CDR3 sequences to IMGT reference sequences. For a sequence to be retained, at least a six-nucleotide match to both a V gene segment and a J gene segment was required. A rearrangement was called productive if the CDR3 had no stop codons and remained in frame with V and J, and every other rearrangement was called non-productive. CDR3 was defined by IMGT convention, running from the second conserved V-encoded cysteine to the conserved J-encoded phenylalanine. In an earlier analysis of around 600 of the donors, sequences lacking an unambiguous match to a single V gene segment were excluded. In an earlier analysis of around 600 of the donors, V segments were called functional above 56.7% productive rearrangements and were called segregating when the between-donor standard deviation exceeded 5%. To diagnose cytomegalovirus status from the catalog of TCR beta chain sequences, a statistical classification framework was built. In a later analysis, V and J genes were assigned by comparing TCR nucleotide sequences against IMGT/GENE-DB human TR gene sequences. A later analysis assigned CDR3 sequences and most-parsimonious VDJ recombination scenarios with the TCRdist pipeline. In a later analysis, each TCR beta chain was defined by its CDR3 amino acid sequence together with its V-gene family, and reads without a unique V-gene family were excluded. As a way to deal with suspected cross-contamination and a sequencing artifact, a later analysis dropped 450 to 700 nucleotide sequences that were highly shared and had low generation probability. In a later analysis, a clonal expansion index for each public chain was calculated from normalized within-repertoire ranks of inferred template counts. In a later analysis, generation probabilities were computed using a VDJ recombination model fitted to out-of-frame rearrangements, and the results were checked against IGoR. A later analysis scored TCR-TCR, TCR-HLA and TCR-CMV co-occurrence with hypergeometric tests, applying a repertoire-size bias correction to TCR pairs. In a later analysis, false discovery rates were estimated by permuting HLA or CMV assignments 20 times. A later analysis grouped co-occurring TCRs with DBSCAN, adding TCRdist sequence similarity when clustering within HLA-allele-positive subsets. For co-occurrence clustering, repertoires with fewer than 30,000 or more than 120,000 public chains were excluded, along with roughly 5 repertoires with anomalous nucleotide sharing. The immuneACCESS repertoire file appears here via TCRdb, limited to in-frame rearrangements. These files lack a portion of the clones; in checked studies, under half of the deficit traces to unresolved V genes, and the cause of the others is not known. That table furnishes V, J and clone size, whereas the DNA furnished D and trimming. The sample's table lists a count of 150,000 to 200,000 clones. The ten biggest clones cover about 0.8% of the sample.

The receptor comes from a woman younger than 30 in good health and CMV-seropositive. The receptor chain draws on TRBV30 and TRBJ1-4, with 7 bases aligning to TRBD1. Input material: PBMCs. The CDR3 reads CAWKGYRGDEKLFF. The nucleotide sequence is TGTGCCTGGAAGGGGTACAGGGGTGATGAAAAACTGTTTTTT.